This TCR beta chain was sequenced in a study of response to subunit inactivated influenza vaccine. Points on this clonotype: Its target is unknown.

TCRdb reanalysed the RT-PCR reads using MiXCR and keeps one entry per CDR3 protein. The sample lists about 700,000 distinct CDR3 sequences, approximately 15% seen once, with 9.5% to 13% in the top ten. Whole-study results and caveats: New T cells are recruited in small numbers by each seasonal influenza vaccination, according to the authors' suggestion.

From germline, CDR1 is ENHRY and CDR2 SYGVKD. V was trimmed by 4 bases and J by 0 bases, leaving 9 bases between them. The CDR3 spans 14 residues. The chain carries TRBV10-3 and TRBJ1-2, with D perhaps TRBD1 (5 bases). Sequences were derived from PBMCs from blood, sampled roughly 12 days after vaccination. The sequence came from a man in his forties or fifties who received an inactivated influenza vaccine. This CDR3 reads CAISGQPPNYGYTF. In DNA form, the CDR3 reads TGTGCCATCAGTGGACAGCCCCCTAACTATGGCTACACCTTC.